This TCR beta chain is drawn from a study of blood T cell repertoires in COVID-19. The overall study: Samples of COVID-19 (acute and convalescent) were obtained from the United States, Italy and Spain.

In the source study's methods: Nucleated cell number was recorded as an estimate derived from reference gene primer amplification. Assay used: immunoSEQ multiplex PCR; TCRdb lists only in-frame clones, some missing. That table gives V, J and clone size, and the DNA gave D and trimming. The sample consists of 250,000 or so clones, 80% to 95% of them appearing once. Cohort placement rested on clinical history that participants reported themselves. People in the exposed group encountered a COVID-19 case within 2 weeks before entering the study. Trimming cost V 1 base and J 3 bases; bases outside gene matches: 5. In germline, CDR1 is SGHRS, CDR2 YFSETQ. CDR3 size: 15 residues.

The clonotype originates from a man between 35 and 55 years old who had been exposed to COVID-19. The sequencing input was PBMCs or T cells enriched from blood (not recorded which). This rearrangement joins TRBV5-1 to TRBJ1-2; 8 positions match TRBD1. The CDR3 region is CASSLSRQGHYGYTF. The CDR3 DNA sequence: TGCGCCAGCAGCTTGAGTCGACAGGGGCACTATGGCTACACCTTC. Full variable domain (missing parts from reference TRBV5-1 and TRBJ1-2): KAGVTQTPRYLIKTRGQQVTLSCSPISGHRSVSWYQQTPGQGLQFLFEYFSETQRNKGNFPGRFSGRQFSNSRSEMNVSTLELGDSALYLCASSLSRQGHYGYTFGSGTRLTVV.